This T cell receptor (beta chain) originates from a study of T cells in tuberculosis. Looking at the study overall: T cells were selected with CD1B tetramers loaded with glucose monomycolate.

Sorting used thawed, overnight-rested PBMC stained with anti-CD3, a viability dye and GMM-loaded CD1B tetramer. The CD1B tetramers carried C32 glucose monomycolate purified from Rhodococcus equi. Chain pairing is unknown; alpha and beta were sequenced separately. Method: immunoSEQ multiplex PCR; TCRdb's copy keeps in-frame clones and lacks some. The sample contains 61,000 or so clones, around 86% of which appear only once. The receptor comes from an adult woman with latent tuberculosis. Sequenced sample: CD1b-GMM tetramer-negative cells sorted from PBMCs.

The DNA for the CDR3 is TGTGCCAGTAGTATGGGGGGGCGCGAGCAGCCCCAGCATTTT. Its protein is CASSMGGREQPQHF. The rearrangement uses TRBV19 and TRBJ1-5, with a possible D match to TRBD1 (6 bases). This CDR3 comprises 14 residues. Germline V gene lookup returns CDR1 LNHDA and CDR2 SQIVND (reference sequence). Trimming shortened V by 3 bases and J by 7 bases, and 13 bases separated the two germline ends. Together with reference TRBV19 and TRBJ1-5, the CDR3 gives the full variable domain: DGGITQSPKYLFRKEGQNVTLSCEQNLNHDAMYWYRQDPGQGLRLIYYSQIVNDFQKGDIAEGYSVSREKKESFPLTVTSAQKNPTAFYLCASSMGGREQPQHFGDGTRLSIL.